The present T cell receptor (beta chain) was sequenced within a study of Graves' ophthalmopathy and Graves' hyperthyroidism. The V gene's germline CDR1 is SEHNR and CDR2 FQNEAQ (reference sequence). This CDR3 has 13 amino acids. The J segment lost 5 bases and the V segment lost 8 bases, leaving 8 bases of the junction unmatched. The authors amplified TCR beta CDR3 regions, and they did so from RNA transcripts for repertoire sequencing. RT-PCR with HTBI primers came first, then second-round multiplex PCR. MiXCR, applied by TCRdb to the multiplex PCR reads, yields one record per CDR3 protein. The sample records hundreds of thousands of distinct CDR3 sequences, approximately 22% being singletons. This clonotype was seen many times.

J is TRBJ2-7 and V is TRBV7-9; 8 nucleotides agree with TRBD1. The receptor was derived from a woman aged 18-29 years with stable Graves' hyperthyroidism. Some clones in this sample may be carry-over from other donors' samples. Sequencing input: peripheral blood. This CDR3 reads CASHEAGGHEQYF. The DNA for the CDR3 is TGTGCCAGCCACGAGGCAGGGGGCCACGAGCAGTACTTC.